Shown below are 28 T cell receptor beta chains from a single sample sequenced in a study of T cell changes during pregnancy in multiple sclerosis. Data came from immunoSEQ multiplex PCR; TCRdb stores just in-frame clones and leaves some out. The sample comprises around 80,000 clones, about 95% of which are singletons, and roughly 1.1% rests with the top ten. This sample comprised peripheral blood, obtained in the second trimester of pregnancy. The receptors shown here come from a female donor with multiple sclerosis, enrolled in a pregnancy study.

There are a few counts of this clone. V gene TRBV19 combines with J gene TRBJ1-2; TRBD1 matches at 8 bases. Germline values: CDR1 LNHDA, CDR2 SQIVND (reference sequence). This CDR3 is 14 amino acids long. The junction had 12 bases not matched to a gene; V was cut back by 7 bases and J by 8 bases. DNA for the CDR3: TGTGCCAGTAATCTGGGACAGGCCCTCGGGGGCTACACCTTC. Amino acid sequence: CASNLGQALGGYTF.

CDR3 DNA: TGTGCCAGCAGCCTCAACCCCGGGACTTCTGGCTACACCTTC. This encodes CASSLNPGTSGYTF. V gene TRBV14 combines with J gene TRBJ1-2; TRBD1 is a possible D gene (5 bases). Deletions cut 4 bases from V and 7 bases from J, with 16 bases between. CDR3 length equals 14 residues. From germline, CDR1 is SGHDN and CDR2 FVKESK.

The genes are TRBV2 and TRBJ2-7; no clear D. The CDR3 length is 10 residues. Looked up from germline, CDR1 is SNHLY and CDR2 is FYNNEI. The V and J ends lost 6 bases and 9 bases respectively, with 9 bases between them. The CDR3 loop reads CASRMSSQYF. The CDR3 DNA is TGTGCCAGCAGGATGAGTTCGCAGTACTTC.

The chain uses TRBV7-2 and TRBJ1-1; the match to TRBD1 covers 8 bases. J lost 3 bases, V lost 4 bases, and 7 bases had no gene match. The CDR3 has 15 amino acids. Germline CDR1 SGHTA, CDR2 FQGNSA. The CDR3 spells CASSSQGAQYTEAFF. DNA for the CDR3: TGTGCCAGCAGCTCCCAGGGGGCGCAGTACACTGAAGCTTTCTTT.

The V and J genes are TRBV5-4 and TRBJ2-6; D unclear. CDR1 is SGHNT, CDR2 YYREEE, per germline (reference sequence). Trimming removed 2 bases from V and 0 bases from J, with 6 bases in between. CDR3 length: 15 residues. CDR3 coding DNA: TGTGCCAGCAGCTTACACCTCTCTGGGGCCAACGTCCTGACTTTC. Translating it yields CASSLHLSGANVLTF.

This clone was counted once. V usage is TRBV30 and J usage is TRBJ2-7, with 10 bases lining up with TRBD1. The ends lost 2 bases at V and 3 bases at J; junction bases unmatched: 10. The V gene's germline CDR1 is GTSNPN and CDR2 SVGIG (reference sequence). This CDR3 contains 16 residues. CDR3 protein: CAWSFEPGQGNYEQYF. Written as DNA, the CDR3 is TGTGCCTGGAGTTTTGAACCGGGACAGGGGAACTACGAGCAGTACTTC.

The J gene is TRBJ2-7, the V gene TRBV19, with 7 nucleotides matching TRBD2. Per the germline V gene, CDR1 is LNHDA and CDR2 is SQIVND (reference sequence). The CDR3 extends over 15 amino acids. The trim removed 4 bases at V and 0 bases at J, leaving 6 bases unmatched. CDR3 coding DNA: TGTGCCAGTAGTAGGAGCGGGATTAGCTCCTACGAGCAGTACTTC. Residues: CASSRSGISSYEQYF. Supplemented by reference TRBV19 and TRBJ2-7, the full variable domain reads DGGITQSPKYLFRKEGQNVTLSCEQNLNHDAMYWYRQDPGQGLRLIYYSQIVNDFQKGDIAEGYSVSREKKESFPLTVTSAQKNPTAFYLCASSRSGISSYEQYFGPGTRLTVT.

This sequence joins TRBV9 and TRBJ2-3; 8 bases are shared with TRBD2. The CDR3 has 17 amino acids. V lost 4 bases and J lost 0; bases outside the gene matches: 10. Germline values: CDR1 SGDLS, CDR2 YYNGEE. The CDR3 protein is CASSPRGGTSSTDTQYF. CDR3 sequence (DNA): TGTGCCAGCAGCCCGAGGGGGGGGACTAGTAGCACAGATACGCAGTATTTT.

The chain carries TRBV6-6 and TRBJ2-1; D may be TRBD1 (6 bases). The V end lost 7 bases, the J end lost 0 bases, and 13 bases lay between the germline ends. This CDR3 spans 15 amino acids. Germline V lookup: CDR1 MNHNY, CDR2 SVGAGI (reference sequence). CDR3 residues: CASTRTASSYNEQFF. CDR3 DNA sequence: TGTGCCAGCACCCGGACAGCTAGCTCCTACAATGAGCAGTTCTTC.

This chain uses TRBV7-7 with TRBJ2-2; 15 bases fit TRBD2. The germline gives CDR1 SSHAT, CDR2 FNYEAQ (reference sequence). V dropped 4 bases and J dropped 7; count of bases not matched to a gene: 7. The CDR3 runs 17 residues. CDR3 residues: CASSSSGLAGGVGELFF. CDR3 bases: TGTGCCAGCAGCTCCTCAGGACTAGCGGGAGGGGTCGGGGAGCTGTTTTTT.

The V gene is TRBV5-1, the J gene TRBJ2-1, with a possible D match to TRBD2 (5 bases). With 0 bases removed from V and 1 base from J, the gap between germline ends came to 5 bases. The CDR3 runs 14 residues. Per the germline V gene, CDR1 is SGHRS and CDR2 is YFSETQ. CDR3 protein: CASSLAGSYNEQFF. CDR3 nucleotides: TGCGCCAGCAGCTTGGCGGGGTCCTACAATGAGCAGTTCTTC.

V usage is TRBV18 and J usage is TRBJ2-7, with D perhaps matching TRBD1 (6 bases). The germline V gene has CDR1 KGHSH and CDR2 LQKENI. The V and J ends lost 2 bases and 4 bases respectively, with 15 bases between them. The CDR3 contains 15 residues. The CDR3 here is CASSPGGWGSYEQYF. CDR3 coding DNA: TGTGCCAGCTCACCAGGGGGCTGGGGCTCTTACGAGCAGTACTTC.

The chain has TRBV6-7 and TRBJ1-5; the D is unclear. TRBV6-7 is given ORF status, its function remaining uncertain. Trimming cost V 9 bases and J 5 bases, with 14 bases left between them. The CDR3 sequence is 13 residues long. CDR3 region: CARKRIPDQPQHF. CDR3 DNA: TGTGCCAGGAAGCGAATCCCGGATCAGCCCCAGCATTTT.

A remark on this clone: A read error may account for a junction end that differs from germline. The chain combines TRBV27 with TRBJ1-2; no definite D call. Looked up from germline, CDR1 is MNHEY and CDR2 is SMNVEV (reference sequence). The CDR3 covers 13 residues. The CDR3 protein is CACRRVGDYGYTF. In DNA form, the CDR3 reads TGTGCCTGCAGGCGGGTTGGCGACTATGGCTACACCTTC.

This chain joins TRBV6-5 and TRBJ2-2; a weak D match, TRBD1 (5 bases). Germline-derived CDR1 and CDR2 are MNHEY and SVGAGI. V lost 0 bases, J lost 4 bases, and 12 bases lay in between. CDR3 length equals 16 residues. CDR3 amino acids: CASSYSTRAITGELFF. The CDR3 region has the DNA TGTGCCAGCAGTTACTCGACCAGGGCGATCACCGGGGAGCTGTTTTTT.

The chain is built from TRBV7-8 and TRBJ2-1; 7 nucleotides match TRBD1. The germline V gene encodes CDR1 SGHVS and CDR2 FQNEAQ. This CDR3 has 15 amino acids. The J segment lost 4 bases and the V segment lost 6 bases, leaving 9 bases of the junction unmatched. This chain's CDR3 is CASSSTGVSYNEQFF. The CDR3 DNA reads as TGTGCCAGCAGTTCCACAGGGGTCTCTTACAATGAGCAGTTCTTC.

The CDR3, as DNA: TGTGCCAGCAGTTTCCAGGGGGCTTCCTACAATGAGCAGTTCTTC. This sequence encodes CASSFQGASYNEQFF. The chain combines TRBV27 with TRBJ2-1, with 8 bases fitting TRBD1. The CDR3 extends over 15 amino acids. Germline V gives CDR1 MNHEY, CDR2 SMNVEV (reference sequence). V was clipped by 3 bases and J by 1 base; unmatched bases: 2.

The chain couples TRBV28 to TRBJ2-1; possibly TRBD1 for D (6 bases). This CDR3 contains 14 residues. Germline CDR1 reads MDHEN; CDR2 reads SYDVKM. Trimming pared 5 bases from V and 6 bases from J, leaving 14 bases between. The CDR3 DNA is TGTGCCAGCAGTCCACAGGGTTCCGGCAATGAGCAGTTCTTC. Translation: CASSPQGSGNEQFF.

This chain connects TRBV5-6 to TRBJ1-2, with D unclear. This CDR3 spans 14 amino acids. Germline CDR1 is SGHDT and CDR2 is YYEEEE. Trimming took off 6 bases at V and 2 bases at J, with 14 bases between the two ends. CDR3 in amino acids: CASTRVGLNYGYTF. CDR3 sequence (DNA): TGTGCCAGCACCCGGGTCGGGTTGAACTATGGCTACACCTTC.

This clone was detected once. This chain connects TRBV18 to TRBJ2-3; tentatively, D is TRBD1 (6 bases). The ends were cut back, 3 bases at V and 2 bases at J, with 12 bases in the middle. This CDR3 spans 15 amino acids. CDR1 and CDR2 from the germline V gene are KGHSH and LQKENI. The CDR3 here is CASSPLGTTTDTQYF. The CDR3 DNA is TGTGCCAGCTCACCCCTCGGGACAACCACAGATACGCAGTATTTT.

The rearrangement joins TRBV18 to TRBJ2-2, with 7 bases identical to TRBD1. Unmatched junction bases numbered 2, after V lost 0 bases and J lost 4 bases. Germline V gives CDR1 KGHSH, CDR2 LQKENI. This CDR3 spans 15 amino acids. CDR3: CASSPPRGPTGELFF. The CDR3 DNA follows: TGTGCCAGCTCACCACCGAGGGGGCCCACCGGGGAGCTGTTTTTT.

V usage is TRBV9 and J usage is TRBJ2-1, with 9 bases fitting TRBD1. Germline CDR1 is SGDLS and CDR2 is YYNGEE. The CDR3 extends over 14 amino acids. The junction had 6 bases not matched to a gene; V was cut back by 2 bases and J by 9 bases. The CDR3 DNA sequence: TGTGCCAGCAGCGTCTTGGACAGGGGTGGTGAGCAGTTCTTC. Translation: CASSVLDRGGEQFF. Supplemented by reference TRBV9 and TRBJ2-1, the full variable domain reads DSGVTQTPKHLITATGQRVTLRCSPRSGDLSVYWYQQSLDQGLQFLIQYYNGEERAKGNILERFSAQQFPDLHSELNLSSLELGDSALYFCASSVLDRGGEQFFGPGTRLTVL.

This clone occurred many times. The genes are TRBV19 and TRBJ1-1; TRBD1 matches at 7 bases. Per germline, CDR1 LNHDA and CDR2 SQIVND (reference sequence). V dropped 5 bases and J dropped 1; count of bases not matched to a gene: 4. This CDR3 has 14 amino acids. The CDR3 loop is CASSWTGQNTEAFF. In nucleotides, the CDR3 is TGTGCCAGTAGTTGGACAGGTCAGAACACTGAAGCTTTCTTT.

The count of this clone is one. The CDR3 here is CAISENAGGTDTQYF. The CDR3 coding sequence is TGTGCCATCAGTGAAAATGCAGGAGGGACAGATACGCAGTATTTT. The V gene is TRBV10-3, the J gene TRBJ2-3, with D perhaps matching TRBD2 (6 bases). In germline, CDR1 is ENHRY, CDR2 SYGVKD. V shed 3 bases and J shed 3 bases, with 13 bases lying between them. The length of the CDR3 is 15 residues.

CDR3 in amino acids: CASSLGGASASSYNEQFF. In DNA form, the CDR3 reads TGTGCCAGCAGCTTGGGGGGCGCTAGCGCGAGCTCCTACAATGAGCAGTTCTTC. V gene TRBV5-4 combines with J gene TRBJ2-1, with a weak D call TRBD2 (6 bases). The CDR3 covers 18 residues. Trimming pared 0 bases from V and 0 bases from J, leaving 16 bases between. CDR1 is SGHNT, CDR2 YYREEE, per germline (reference sequence). The variable domain in full, with the rest retrieved from reference TRBV5-4 and TRBJ2-1, is ETGVTQSPTHLIKTRGQQVTLRCSSQSGHNTVSWYQQALGQGPQFIFQYYREEENGRGNFPPRFSGLQFPNYSSELNVNALELDDSALYLCASSLGGASASSYNEQFFGPGTRLTVL.

The chain links TRBV6-4 to TRBJ2-7; no firm D call. The CDR3 has 13 residues. Trimming took 8 bases from V and 2 from J, leaving 13 bases between them. Germline V gene lookup returns CDR1 MRHNA and CDR2 SNTAGT. The CDR3 DNA reads as TGTGCCAGCCTCGTTAAATCCCCCTACGAGCAGTACTTC. It yields the protein CASLVKSPYEQYF.

J is TRBJ1-1 and V is TRBV28, with D perhaps TRBD1 (5 bases). V lost 3 bases and J lost 1, with 12 bases in between. The germline V gene encodes CDR1 MDHEN and CDR2 SYDVKM. The CDR3 has 15 amino acids. The CDR3 here is CASSFFADKNTEAFF. The CDR3 DNA sequence: TGTGCCAGCAGTTTTTTTGCGGACAAGAACACTGAAGCTTTCTTT. The full variable domain, completed using reference TRBV28 and TRBJ1-1, is DVKVTQSSRYLVKRTGEKVFLECVQDMDHENMFWYRQDPGLGLRLIYFSYDVKMKEKGDIPEGYSVSREKKERFSLILESASTNQTSMYLCASSFFADKNTEAFFGQGTRLTVV.

J is TRBJ2-3 and V is TRBV4-3; the D gene is possibly TRBD2 (5 bases). The V and J ends lost 2 bases and 5 bases respectively, with 14 bases between them. CDR3 length: 15 residues. Germline CDR1 is LGHNA and CDR2 is YSLEER. Here the CDR3 reads CASSQKRVNGDTQYF. CDR3 DNA sequence: TGCGCCAGCAGCCAAAAGAGGGTGAATGGAGATACGCAGTATTTT.